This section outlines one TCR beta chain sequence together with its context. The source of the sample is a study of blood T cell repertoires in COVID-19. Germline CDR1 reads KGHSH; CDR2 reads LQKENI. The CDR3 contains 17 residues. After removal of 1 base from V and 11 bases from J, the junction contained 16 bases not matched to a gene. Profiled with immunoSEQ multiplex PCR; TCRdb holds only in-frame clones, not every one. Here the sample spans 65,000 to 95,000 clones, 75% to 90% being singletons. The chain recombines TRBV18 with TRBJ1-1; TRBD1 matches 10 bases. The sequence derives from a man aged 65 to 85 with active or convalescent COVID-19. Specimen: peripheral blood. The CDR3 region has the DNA TGTGCCAGCTCACCACTAGCTGGTGACAGGGGGCCCCGGTGGGCTTTCTTT. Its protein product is CASSPLAGDRGPRWAFF.